The TCR beta chain under discussion was sequenced for a study of OX40 agonist ivuxolimab in advanced cancers. Libraries were prepared by immunoSEQ multiplex PCR; TCRdb keeps only in-frame clonotypes and omits some of them. The sample shows about 77,000 clones, 89% of them seen only once. The sequencing used CD4+ or CD8+ T cells sorted from blood, collected in a trial of the OX40 agonist ivuxolimab. This sequence originates from an adult with an advanced solid tumor such as melanoma, head and neck, liver or kidney cancer.

CDR3 nucleotides: TGTGCCAGCAGCTTAGCACAGACTAGCGGCTCCTACGAGCAGTACTTC. This gives the protein CASSLAQTSGSYEQYF. The V call is TRBV7-2, the J call TRBJ2-7; 9 nucleotides line up with TRBD2. CDR1 is SGHTA and CDR2 is FQGNSA in the germline V gene. Trimming removed 0 bases from V and 0 bases from J; junction bases left unmatched: 3. This CDR3 contains 16 residues. Full variable domain (remainder filled in from reference TRBV7-2 and TRBJ2-7): GAGVSQSPSNKVTEKGKDVELRCDPISGHTALYWYRQSLGQGLEFLIYFQGNSAPDKSGLPSDRFSAERTGGSVSTLTIQRTQQEDSAVYLCASSLAQTSGSYEQYFGPGTRLTVT.